The source of this T cell receptor beta chain is a study of blood T cell repertoires in COVID-19. Study overall: The samples span acute and convalescent COVID-19 from the United States, Italy and Spain.

Original processing notes: Estimates of nucleated cell counts were drawn from the amplification of reference gene primers. Profiling relied on immunoSEQ multiplex PCR, and the TCRdb table lists in-frame clones only, not all of them. That table furnishes V, J and clone size, whereas the DNA furnished D and trimming. The sample yields 120,000 to 150,000 clones, 87% seen once. V shed 3 bases, J shed 4 bases, and the junction held 6 bases outside the gene matches. Germline loops: CDR1 LGHNA, CDR2 YNFKEQ. This CDR3 region has 15 residues. This TCR came from a man aged 50 or older who had recovered from COVID-19. The sequenced sample consisted of peripheral blood. The rearrangement uses TRBV4-2 and TRBJ1-1, with 9 bases lining up with TRBD1. CDR3 coding DNA: TGTGCCAGCAGCCAGGACACGGACAGGGGCACTGAAGCTTTCTTT. The encoded protein is CASSQDTDRGTEAFF.